Only a few counts were recorded for the clone carrying this TCR beta chain. The antigen is undetermined. For TCR beta, libraries came from quantitative 5'-RACE with molecular barcodes. One entry per CDR3 protein, called by TCRdb with MiXCR from the 5' RACE reads. The data show about 500,000 distinct CDR3 sequences, roughly 13% seen once. V lost 2 bases, J lost 2 bases, and 6 bases stayed unmatched. Per the germline V gene, CDR1 is DFQATT and CDR2 is SNEGSKA (reference sequence). This CDR3 has 14 residues. The sample is drawn from a study of CD8 T cells in ankylosing spondylitis. General study results and limits: The study identified a TCR beta motif of under 10 highly homologous variants that appeared characteristic of ankylosing spondylitis blood.

This chain connects TRBV20-1 to TRBJ2-7; 7 positions match TRBD1. Sequenced sample: blood, either unsorted or a sorted T cell fraction (not recorded which). This clonotype was sampled from a male donor with ankylosing spondylitis. The DNA of the CDR3 is TGCAGTGCTAGAATAAAGACAGGGCCCTACGAGCAGTACTTC. Translating it yields CSARIKTGPYEQYF.